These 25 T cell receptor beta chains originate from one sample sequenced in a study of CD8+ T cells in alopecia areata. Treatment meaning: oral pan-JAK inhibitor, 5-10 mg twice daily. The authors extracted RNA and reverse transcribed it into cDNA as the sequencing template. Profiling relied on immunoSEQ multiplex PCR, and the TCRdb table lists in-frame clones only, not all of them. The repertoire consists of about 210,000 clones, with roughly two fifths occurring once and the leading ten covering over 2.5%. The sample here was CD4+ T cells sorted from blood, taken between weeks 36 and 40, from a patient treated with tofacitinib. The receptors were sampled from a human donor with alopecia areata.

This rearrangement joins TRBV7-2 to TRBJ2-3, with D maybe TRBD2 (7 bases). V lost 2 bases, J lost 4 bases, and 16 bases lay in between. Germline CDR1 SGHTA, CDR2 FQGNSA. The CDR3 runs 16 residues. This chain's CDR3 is CASSLRGGGASDTQYF. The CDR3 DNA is TGTGCCAGCAGCTTACGCGGGGGCGGAGCGTCAGATACGCAGTATTTT.

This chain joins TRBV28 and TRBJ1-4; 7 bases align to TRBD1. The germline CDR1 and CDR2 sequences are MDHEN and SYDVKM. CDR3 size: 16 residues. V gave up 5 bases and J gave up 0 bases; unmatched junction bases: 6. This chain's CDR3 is CASSPRTGATNEKLFF. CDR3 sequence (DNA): TGTGCCAGCAGTCCAAGGACAGGAGCAACTAATGAAAAACTGTTTTTT.

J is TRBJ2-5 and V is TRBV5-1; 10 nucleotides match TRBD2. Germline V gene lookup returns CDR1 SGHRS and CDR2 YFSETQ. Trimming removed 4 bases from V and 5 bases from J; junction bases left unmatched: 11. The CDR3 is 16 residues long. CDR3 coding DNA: TGCGCCAGCAGCCCAGTGTCAGCGGGAGGGATCGAGACCCAGTACTTC. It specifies CASSPVSAGGIETQYF. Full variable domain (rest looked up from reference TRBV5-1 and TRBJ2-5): KAGVTQTPRYLIKTRGQQVTLSCSPISGHRSVSWYQQTPGQGLQFLFEYFSETQRNKGNFPGRFSGRQFSNSRSEMNVSTLELGDSALYLCASSPVSAGGIETQYFGPGTRLLVL.

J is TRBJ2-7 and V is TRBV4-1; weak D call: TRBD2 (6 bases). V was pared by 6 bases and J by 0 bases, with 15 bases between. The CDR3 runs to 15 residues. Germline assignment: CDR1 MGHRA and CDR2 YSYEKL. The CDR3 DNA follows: TGCGCCAGCAGATCCGGGACTGGGAGCTCCTACGAGCAGTACTTC. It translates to CASRSGTGSSYEQYF.

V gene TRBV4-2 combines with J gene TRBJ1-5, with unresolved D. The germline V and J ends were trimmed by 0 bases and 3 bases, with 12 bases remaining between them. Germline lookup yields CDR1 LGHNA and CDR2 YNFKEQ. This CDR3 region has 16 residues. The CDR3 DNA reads TGTGCCAGCAGCCAAGAGGTCAGGCAGGACAATCAGCCCCAGCATTTT. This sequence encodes CASSQEVRQDNQPQHF.

The CDR3 coding sequence is TGCGCCAGCAGCCGGGTCGTAGCGCCCACAGATACGCAGTATTTT. It yields the protein CASSRVVAPTDTQYF. This chain joins TRBV4-3 and TRBJ2-3; D is possibly TRBD2 (5 bases). V was cut by 4 bases and J by 2 bases, with 13 bases left in between. Germline V gives CDR1 LGHNA, CDR2 YSLEER. This CDR3 is 15 amino acids long.

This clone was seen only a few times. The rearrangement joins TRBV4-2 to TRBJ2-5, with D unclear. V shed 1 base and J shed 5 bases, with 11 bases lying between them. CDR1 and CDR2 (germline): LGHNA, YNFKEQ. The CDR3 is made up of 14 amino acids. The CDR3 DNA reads TGTGCCAGCAGCCAAGTTAGTGGGCGTGAGACCCAGTACTTC. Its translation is CASSQVSGRETQYF.

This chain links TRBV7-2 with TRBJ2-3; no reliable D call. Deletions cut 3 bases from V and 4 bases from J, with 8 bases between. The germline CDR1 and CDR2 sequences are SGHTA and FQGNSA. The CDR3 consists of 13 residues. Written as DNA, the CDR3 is TGTGCCAGCAGCTTGCAGTTAGCAGATACGCAGTATTTT. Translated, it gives CASSLQLADTQYF.

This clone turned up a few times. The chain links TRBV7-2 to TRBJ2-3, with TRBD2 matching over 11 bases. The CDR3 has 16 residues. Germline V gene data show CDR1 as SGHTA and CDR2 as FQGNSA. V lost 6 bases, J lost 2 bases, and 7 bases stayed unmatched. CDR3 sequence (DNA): TGTGCCAGCAGTAACAGACTAGCGGGGTCCACAGATACGCAGTATTTT. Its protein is CASSNRLAGSTDTQYF.

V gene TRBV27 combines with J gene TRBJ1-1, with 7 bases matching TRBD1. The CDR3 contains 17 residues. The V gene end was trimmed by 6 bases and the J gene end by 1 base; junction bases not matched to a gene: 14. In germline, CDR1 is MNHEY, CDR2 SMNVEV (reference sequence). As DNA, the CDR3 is TGTGCCAGCAGCTTTAGGGTATATGGGACAGAGAACACTGAAGCTTTCTTT. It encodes CASSFRVYGTENTEAFF.

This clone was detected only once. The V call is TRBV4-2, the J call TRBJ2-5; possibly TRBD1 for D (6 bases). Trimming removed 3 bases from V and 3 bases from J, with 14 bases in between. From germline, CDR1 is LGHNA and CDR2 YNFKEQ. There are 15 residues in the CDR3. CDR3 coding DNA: TGTGCCAGCAGCCATGGGGTACAGGGAGAAGAGACCCAGTACTTC. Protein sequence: CASSHGVQGEETQYF.

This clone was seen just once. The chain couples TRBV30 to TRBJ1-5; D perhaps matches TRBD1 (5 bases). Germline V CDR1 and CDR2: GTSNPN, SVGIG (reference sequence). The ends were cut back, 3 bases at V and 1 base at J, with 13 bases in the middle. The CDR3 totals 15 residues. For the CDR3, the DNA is TGTGCCTGGAGCCTGGACAAGCAAAGCAATCAGCCCCAGCATTTT. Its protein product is CAWSLDKQSNQPQHF.

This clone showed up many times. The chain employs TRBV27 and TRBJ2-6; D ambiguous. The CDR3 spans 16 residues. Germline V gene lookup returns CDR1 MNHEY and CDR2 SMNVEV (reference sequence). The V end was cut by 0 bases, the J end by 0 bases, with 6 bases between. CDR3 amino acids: CASSLSLRSGANVLTF. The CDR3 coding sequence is TGTGCCAGCAGTTTATCTTTACGCTCTGGGGCCAACGTCCTGACTTTC.

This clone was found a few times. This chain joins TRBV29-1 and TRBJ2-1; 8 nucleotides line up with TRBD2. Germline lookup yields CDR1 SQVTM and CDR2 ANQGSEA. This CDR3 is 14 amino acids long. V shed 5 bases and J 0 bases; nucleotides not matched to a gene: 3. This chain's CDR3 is CSVIAGLSYNEQFF. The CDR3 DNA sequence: TGCAGCGTTATAGCGGGGCTCTCCTACAATGAGCAGTTCTTC.

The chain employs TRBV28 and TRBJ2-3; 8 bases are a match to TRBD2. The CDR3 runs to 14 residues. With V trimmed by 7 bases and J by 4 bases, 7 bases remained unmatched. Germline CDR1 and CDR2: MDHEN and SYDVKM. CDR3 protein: CASKSGSIPDTQYF. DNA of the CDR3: TGTGCCAGCAAAAGCGGGAGTATCCCAGATACGCAGTATTTT.

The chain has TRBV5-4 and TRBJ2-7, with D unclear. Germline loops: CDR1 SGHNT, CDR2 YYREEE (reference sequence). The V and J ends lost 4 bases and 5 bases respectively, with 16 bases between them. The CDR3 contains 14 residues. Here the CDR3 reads CASSGGGAPDEQYF. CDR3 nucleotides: TGTGCCAGCAGCGGCGGCGGAGCCCCAGACGAGCAGTACTTC.

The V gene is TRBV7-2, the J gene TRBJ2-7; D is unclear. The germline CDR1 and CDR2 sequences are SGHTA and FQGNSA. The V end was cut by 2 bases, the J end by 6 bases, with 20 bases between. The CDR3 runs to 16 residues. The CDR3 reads CASSLLGPTSSSEQYF. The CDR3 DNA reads TGTGCCAGCAGCTTACTCGGGCCGACATCCAGTTCCGAGCAGTACTTC.

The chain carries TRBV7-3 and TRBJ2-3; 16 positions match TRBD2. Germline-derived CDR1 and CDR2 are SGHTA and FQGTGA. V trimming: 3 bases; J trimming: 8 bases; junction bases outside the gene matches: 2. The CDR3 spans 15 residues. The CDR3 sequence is CASSLGLAGGLTQYF. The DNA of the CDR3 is TGTGCCAGCAGCTTGGGACTAGCGGGAGGGCTTACGCAGTATTTT.

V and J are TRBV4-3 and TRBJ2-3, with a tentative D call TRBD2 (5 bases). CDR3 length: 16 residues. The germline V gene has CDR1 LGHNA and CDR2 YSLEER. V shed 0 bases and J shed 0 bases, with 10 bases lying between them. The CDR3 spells CASSQEGSRSTDTQYF. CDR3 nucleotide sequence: TGCGCCAGCAGCCAAGAGGGGAGCCGTAGCACAGATACGCAGTATTTT.

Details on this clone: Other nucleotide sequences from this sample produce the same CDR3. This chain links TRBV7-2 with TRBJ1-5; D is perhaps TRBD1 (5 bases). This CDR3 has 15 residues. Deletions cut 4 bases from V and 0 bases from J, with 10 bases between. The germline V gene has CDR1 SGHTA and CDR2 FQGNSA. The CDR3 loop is CASSSRQGSNQPQHF. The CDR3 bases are TGTGCCAGCAGCTCCCGCCAGGGTAGCAATCAGCCCCAGCATTTT.

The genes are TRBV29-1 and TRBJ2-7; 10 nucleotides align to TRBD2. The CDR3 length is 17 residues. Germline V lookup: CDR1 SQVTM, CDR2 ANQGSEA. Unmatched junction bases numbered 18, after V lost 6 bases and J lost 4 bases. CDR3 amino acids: CSVVPGQGLAGVYEQYF. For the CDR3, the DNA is TGCAGCGTGGTTCCGGGACAAGGGCTAGCGGGAGTGTACGAGCAGTACTTC.

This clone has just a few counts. The CDR3 reads CASSTRDRVMNTEAFF. The CDR3 bases are TGTGCCAGCTCAACACGGGACAGGGTGATGAACACTGAAGCTTTCTTT. The chain has TRBV18 and TRBJ1-1; the match to TRBD1 covers 9 bases. The V gene's germline CDR1 is KGHSH and CDR2 LQKENI. The length of the CDR3 is 16 residues. The junction had 7 bases not matched to a gene; V was cut back by 5 bases and J by 0 bases.

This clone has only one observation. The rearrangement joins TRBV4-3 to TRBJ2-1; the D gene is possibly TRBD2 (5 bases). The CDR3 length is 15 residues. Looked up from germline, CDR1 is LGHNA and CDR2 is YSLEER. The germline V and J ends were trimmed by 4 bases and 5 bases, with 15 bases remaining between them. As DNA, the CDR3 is TGCGCCAGCAGCCGAGGGAGTAGCACCAACAATGAGCAGTTCTTC. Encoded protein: CASSRGSSTNNEQFF.

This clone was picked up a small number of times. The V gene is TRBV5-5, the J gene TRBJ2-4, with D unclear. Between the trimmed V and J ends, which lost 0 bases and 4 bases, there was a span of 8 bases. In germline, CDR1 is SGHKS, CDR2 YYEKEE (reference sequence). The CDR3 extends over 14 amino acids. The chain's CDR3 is CASSLGQSKNIQYF. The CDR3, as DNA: TGTGCCAGCAGCTTGGGGCAGAGTAAAAACATTCAGTACTTC.

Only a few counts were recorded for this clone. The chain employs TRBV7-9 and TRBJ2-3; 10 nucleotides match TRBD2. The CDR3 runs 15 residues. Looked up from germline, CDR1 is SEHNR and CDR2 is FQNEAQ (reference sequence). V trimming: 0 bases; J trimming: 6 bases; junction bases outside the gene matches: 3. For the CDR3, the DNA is TGTGCCAGCAGCTTAGCGTCTAGCGGGAGCGATACGCAGTATTTT. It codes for CASSLASSGSDTQYF. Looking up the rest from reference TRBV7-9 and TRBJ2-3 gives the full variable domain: DTGVSQNPRHKITKRGQNVTFRCDPISEHNRLYWYRQTLGQGPEFLTYFQNEAQLEKSRLLSDRFSAERPKGSFSTLEIQRTEQGDSAMYLCASSLASSGSDTQYFGPGTRLTVL.